This TCR beta chain comes out of a study of T-cell reconstitution after alpha-beta-depleted transplantation in children. Study results and limitations: T cells produced anew were the main source of T-cell counts and diversity one year after transplant. Alpha-beta T cells about two months after transplant reportedly derived from several hundred expanded graft clones.

Notes on this clonotype: The antigen remains undetermined.

Deletions cut 5 bases from V and 6 bases from J, with 19 bases between. Germline CDR1 and CDR2: SGHTA and FQGNSA. This CDR3 is built from 15 residues. It was with unique molecular identifiers that the TCRbeta library was prepared. Each CDR3 protein gets one entry after TCRdb re-called the PCR reads with MiXCR. The sample lists about a million distinct CDR3 sequences, about 29% occurring once. The sequencing used PBMCs, mostly from graft donor cells, collected 360 days after TCRalphabeta/CD19-depleted stem cell transplant. This TCR came from a boy in the first two years of life who had a stem cell transplant for SCID, so the T cells may come from the graft donor. This sequence joins TRBV7-2 and TRBJ2-5; either TRBD1 or TRBD2 may supply D (5 bases each). The CDR3 spells CASSLGGVGPKTQYF. The CDR3 region has the DNA TGTGCCAGCAGCCTTGGGGGAGTAGGGCCAAAGACCCAGTACTTC. Full variable domain (missing parts from reference TRBV7-2 and TRBJ2-5): GAGVSQSPSNKVTEKGKDVELRCDPISGHTALYWYRQSLGQGLEFLIYFQGNSAPDKSGLPSDRFSAERTGGSVSTLTIQRTQQEDSAVYLCASSLGGVGPKTQYFGPGTRLLVL.